The rows below give T cell receptor beta chains drawn from one sample of a study of regulatory T cells in long-lasting Graves disease. TCRdb re-derived calls from the multiplex PCR reads in MiXCR, one entry per CDR3 protein. This sample has around 480,000 distinct CDR3 sequences, with around 15% found just once. The same specimen was also included in a second study, on T cells in Graves' hyperthyroidism and ophthalmopathy.

The sequencing used peripheral blood mononuclear cells (PBMCs), collected at new diagnosis, from a patient treated with antithyroid drugs. These receptors came from a middle-aged man with Graves disease. Both conserved end residues are trimmed from each CDR3.

V gene	J gene	CDR3 protein
TRBV27	TRBJ1-5	ASSTPGGNQPQH
TRBV5-1	TRBJ2-1	ASRDRTASYNEQF
TRBV2	TRBJ1-2	ASSVTGNNYGYT
TRBV30	TRBJ2-7	AWSKPPAYEQY
TRBV5-1	TRBJ2-7	ASSLRSGSGYEQY
TRBV6-1	TRBJ2-5	ASGSGRARETQY
TRBV10-2	TRBJ1-1	ASRLGMNTEAF
TRBV2	TRBJ2-7	ASRIGGSYGQY
TRBV3-1	TRBJ1-2	ASSSTHTTRYGYT
TRBV7-6	TRBJ2-1	ASSLRDRGSNEQF
TRBV7-9	TRBJ2-3	ASSQRRLAGGITDTQY
TRBV19	TRBJ2-2	ASSPRDLMYTGELF
TRBV7-9	TRBJ2-7	ASSHRDRAYEQY
TRBV5-1	TRBJ1-2	ASSPGQGADYGYT
TRBV4-1	TRBJ1-2	ASSQAQLTNYGYT
TRBV28	TRBJ2-6	ASTTTSGANVLT
TRBV27	TRBJ2-5	ASSLGGRPEGETQY